The entry below gives a single T cell receptor beta chain sequence along with its context. The antigen remains unidentified. The donors were members of the roughly 130-subject validation cohort (separate from the approximately 670-subject first cohort). The data stem from a study of cytomegalovirus exposure and HLA in healthy donors. Study details: The approximately 680 first-cohort repertoires and the approximately 110 validation repertoires shared the same platform, a later analysis reported. Whole-study findings and limits: In vitro data verified three CMV-associated chains as specific for CMV antigens.

The CDR3 loop spans 15 amino acids. CDR1 and CDR2 (germline): SGHNT, YYREEE (reference sequence). V lost 4 bases to trimming and J lost 4 bases; unmatched junction nucleotides: 10. Clones were read by immunoSEQ multiplex PCR, and TCRdb kept only the in-frame ones, dropping some. The repertoire holds some 120,000 clones, with around nine tenths as singletons. V and J are TRBV5-4 and TRBJ2-7; 8 bases match TRBD1. The sequence was obtained from a man aged 30 to 45 in good health and CMV-seronegative. Sequencing used PBMCs. CDR3 coding DNA: TGTGCCAGCAGCAGGGGACAGGCTGCGAGTTACGAGCAGTACTTC. Protein product: CASSRGQAASYEQYF.